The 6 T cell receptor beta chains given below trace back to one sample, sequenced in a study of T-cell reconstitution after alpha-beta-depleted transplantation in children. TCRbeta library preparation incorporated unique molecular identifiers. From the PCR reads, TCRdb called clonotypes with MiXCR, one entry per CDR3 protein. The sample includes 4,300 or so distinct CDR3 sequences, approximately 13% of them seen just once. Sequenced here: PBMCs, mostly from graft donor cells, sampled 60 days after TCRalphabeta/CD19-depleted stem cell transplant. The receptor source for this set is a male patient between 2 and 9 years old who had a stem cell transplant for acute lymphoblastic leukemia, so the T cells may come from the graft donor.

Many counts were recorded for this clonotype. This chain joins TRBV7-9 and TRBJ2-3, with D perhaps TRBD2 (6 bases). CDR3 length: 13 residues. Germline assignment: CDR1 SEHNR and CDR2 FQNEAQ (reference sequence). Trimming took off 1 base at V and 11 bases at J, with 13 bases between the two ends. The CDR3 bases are TGTGCCAGCAGCTTAGTCGGCAGGGAGGAGCAGTATTTT. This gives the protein CASSLVGREEQYF. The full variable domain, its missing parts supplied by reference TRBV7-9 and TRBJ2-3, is DTGVSQNPRHKITKRGQNVTFRCDPISEHNRLYWYRQTLGQGPEFLTYFQNEAQLEKSRLLSDRFSAERPKGSFSTLEIQRTEQGDSAMYLCASSLVGREEQYFGPGTRLTVL.

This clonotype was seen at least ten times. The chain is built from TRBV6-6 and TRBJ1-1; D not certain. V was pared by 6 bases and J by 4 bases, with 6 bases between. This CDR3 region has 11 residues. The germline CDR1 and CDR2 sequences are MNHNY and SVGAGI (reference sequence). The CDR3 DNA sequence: TGTGCCAGCAGCCATTCCACTGAAGCTTTCTTT. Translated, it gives CASSHSTEAFF.

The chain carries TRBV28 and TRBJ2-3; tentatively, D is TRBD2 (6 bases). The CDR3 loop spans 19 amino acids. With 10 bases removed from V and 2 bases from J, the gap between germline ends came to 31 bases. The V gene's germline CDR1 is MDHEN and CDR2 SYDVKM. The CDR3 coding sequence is TGTGCCATGGGCCCCGGGATTAGCGGCTCAGGATTAATCACAGATACGCAGTATTTT. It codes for CAMGPGISGSGLITDTQYF.

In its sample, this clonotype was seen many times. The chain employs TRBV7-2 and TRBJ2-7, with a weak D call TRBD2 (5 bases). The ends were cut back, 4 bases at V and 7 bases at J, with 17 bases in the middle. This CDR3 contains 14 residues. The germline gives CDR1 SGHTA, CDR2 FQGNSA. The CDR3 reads CASSSFAGSGEQYF. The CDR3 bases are TGTGCCAGCAGCTCGTTCGCCGGGTCGGGAGAGCAGTACTTC.

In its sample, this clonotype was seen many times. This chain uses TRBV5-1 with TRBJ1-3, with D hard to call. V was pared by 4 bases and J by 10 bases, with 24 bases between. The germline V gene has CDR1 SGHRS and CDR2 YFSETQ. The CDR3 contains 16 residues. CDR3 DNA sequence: TGCGCCAGCAGCCAAAACACCCCCCGAAGCGGGGATACCATATATTTT. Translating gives CASSQNTPRSGDTIYF.

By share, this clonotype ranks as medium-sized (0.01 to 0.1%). Here the CDR3 DNA reads TGCGCCAGCAGCCCCGACAGGGGTGGGAACACTGAAGCTTTCTTT. This sequence encodes CASSPDRGGNTEAFF. The chain joins TRBV5-1 to TRBJ1-1, with TRBD1 matching over 8 bases. The CDR3 is 15 amino acids. Germline V gene lookup returns CDR1 SGHRS and CDR2 YFSETQ. V shed 4 bases and J 1 base; nucleotides not matched to a gene: 6. Full variable domain (outside the CDR3, taken from reference TRBV5-1 and TRBJ1-1): KAGVTQTPRYLIKTRGQQVTLSCSPISGHRSVSWYQQTPGQGLQFLFEYFSETQRNKGNFPGRFSGRQFSNSRSEMNVSTLELGDSALYLCASSPDRGGNTEAFFGQGTRLTVV.